This paragraph covers one T cell receptor (beta chain) sequence. Documented time point: cycle 4 day 1 (C4D1), after less than seven weeks of nivolumab. Brentuximab vedotin exposure varied, and every patient relapsed after autologous stem cell transplantation. From thawed PBMCs, CD4+ T cells were purified using magnetic negative selection. These data originate in a study of PD-1 blockade in classical Hodgkin lymphoma. The protocol was immunoSEQ multiplex PCR, while the TCRdb copy is restricted to in-frame clones and leaves out a portion. The sample has around 30,000 clones; roughly 86% are singletons. In germline, CDR1 is MDHEN, CDR2 SYDVKM. The CDR3 runs 16 residues. Trimming removed 1 base at V and 4 bases at J, with 14 bases between.

The V and J genes are TRBV28 and TRBJ2-1; D gene ambiguous. This clonotype was obtained from a human donor with classical Hodgkin lymphoma. The material sequenced was CD4+ T cells from blood, taken before the fourth cycle of nivolumab. The CDR3 spells CASSLFAYVGYNEQFF. Written as DNA, the CDR3 is TGTGCCAGCAGTTTATTCGCGTACGTGGGGTACAATGAGCAGTTCTTC.